A selection of T cell receptor beta chains follows, all from one sample in a study of CD8 T cells in ankylosing spondylitis. MiXCR was run by TCRdb on the 5' RACE reads, yielding one entry per CDR3 protein. Of fewer than 550,000 distinct CDR3 sequences in the sample, over 4% were seen once. What was sequenced was blood, either unsorted or a sorted T cell fraction (not recorded which). The receptor source for this set is a male donor with ankylosing spondylitis. Both conserved end residues are part of each CDR3. A D gene is named only where the DNA matches it firmly. Clone size, where shown, is once, few, many, or a class for clones that have expanded.

TRBV29-1	.	TRBJ1-2	many	CSALEGDYGYTF	TGCAGCGCGCTCGAAGGGGATTATGGCTACACCTTC
TRBV20-1	.	TRBJ2-3	many	CSARDRRGRDTQYF	TGCAGTGCTAGAGATCGGCGGGGCAGAGATACGCAGTATTTT
TRBV28	.	TRBJ2-3	many	CASRDVSTDTQYF	TGTGCCAGCAGGGACGTAAGCACAGATACGCAGTATTTT
TRBV5-1	TRBD1	TRBJ1-5	many	CASKPGGQAGGNQPQHF	TGCGCCAGCAAACCTGGCGGACAGGCTGGCGGCAATCAGCCCCAGCATTTT
TRBV3-1	TRBD1	TRBJ2-4	few	CASSQRPGQALTKNIQYF	TGTGCCAGCAGCCAACGACCGGGACAGGCTCTAACCAAAAACATTCAGTACTTC
TRBV12-3/TRBV12-4	.	TRBJ1-4	many	CASSGRENEKLFF	TGTGCCAGCAGCGGCAGAGAGAATGAAAAACTGTTTTTT
TRBV4-2	.	TRBJ1-1	many	CASSQGRRAFF	TGTGCCAGCAGCCAAGGGAGGCGCGCTTTCTTT
TRBV20-1	TRBD1	TRBJ1-5	many	CSAATGGQPQHF	TGCAGTGCCGCGACAGGGGGTCAGCCCCAGCATTTT
TRBV28	.	TRBJ2-5	few	CASSTRWSPGETQYF	TGTGCCAGCAGCACCCGATGGTCTCCTGGAGAGACCCAGTACTTC
TRBV5-1	TRBD1	TRBJ2-7	many	CASSPRGSYEQYF	TGCGCCAGCAGCCCCAGGGGGTCCTACGAGCAGTACTTC
TRBV10-3	.	TRBJ2-2	many	CAISESNFGELFF	TGTGCCATCAGTGAGTCTAATTTCGGGGAGCTGTTTTTT
TRBV4-2	.	TRBJ1-1	many	CASSQVPRDTEAFF	TGTGCCAGCAGCCAAGTTCCCAGAGACACTGAAGCTTTCTTT
TRBV4-3	.	TRBJ2-1	many	CASGEVWSSYNEQFF	TGCGCCAGCGGGGAGGTATGGAGCTCCTACAATGAGCAGTTCTTC
TRBV20-1	TRBD1	TRBJ1-1	many	CSAPSRQGGLEAFF	TGCAGTGCCCCATCCAGACAGGGGGGTCTGGAAGCTTTCTTT
TRBV7-8	.	TRBJ2-3	few	CASSPQGTQYF	TGTGCCAGCAGCCCCCAGGGTACGCAGTATTTT
TRBV5-1	.	TRBJ1-5	many	CASSVGDLSPAQPQHF	TGCGCCAGCAGCGTGGGGGACTTATCTCCTGCTCAGCCCCAGCATTTT
TRBV24-1	.	TRBJ1-2	many	CATSDSAGSDGYTF	TGTGCCACCAGTGATTCGGCAGGCTCGGATGGCTACACCTTC
TRBV7-8	.	TRBJ2-7	many	CASSRRYEQYF	TGTGCCAGCAGCCGCCGGTACGAGCAGTACTTC
TRBV9	TRBD1	TRBJ2-1	many	CASSVRDRGGYEQFF	TGTGCCAGCAGCGTGAGGGACAGGGGTGGGTATGAGCAGTTCTTC
TRBV7-2	.	TRBJ2-1	many	CASSLMGREQFF	TGTGCCAGCAGCCTCATGGGACGGGAGCAGTTCTTC
TRBV18	.	TRBJ1-1	many	CASSPRHTEAFF	TGTGCCAGCTCACCAAGGCACACTGAAGCTTTCTTT
TRBV5-1	TRBD2	TRBJ2-3	many	CASSTGTSGTSTDTQYF	TGCGCCAGCAGCACCGGGACTAGCGGTACTAGCACAGATACGCAGTATTTT
TRBV7-2	.	TRBJ1-1	many	CASSTRDRTLNTEAFF	TGTGCCAGCAGCACAAGGGACCGAACATTGAACACTGAAGCTTTCTTT
TRBV11-2	TRBD2	TRBJ2-3	many	CASSSRTSGSIADTQYF	TGTGCCAGCAGCTCCAGGACTAGCGGCTCGATCGCAGATACGCAGTATTTT
TRBV27	.	TRBJ2-1	few	CASSPRGTTLLYNEQFF	TGTGCCAGCAGCCCGAGGGGGACTACACTCTTGTACAATGAGCAGTTCTTC
TRBV10-3	.	TRBJ1-2	many	CAISESRGYGYTF	TGTGCCATCAGTGAGTCGAGGGGCTATGGCTACACCTTC
TRBV7-6	TRBD2	TRBJ2-1	many	CASSHEPNPLAGGKNEQFF	TGTGCCAGCAGCCACGAACCGAACCCCCTAGCGGGAGGCAAAAATGAGCAGTTCTTC
TRBV11-2	TRBD2	TRBJ2-3	many	CASSPSTGTINTQYF	TGTGCCAGCAGCCCGTCTACCGGGACTATTAATACGCAGTATTTT
TRBV6-1	.	TRBJ2-5	many	CASRDLVAVETQYF	TGTGCCAGCAGGGATTTAGTCGCGGTGGAGACCCAGTACTTC
TRBV24-1	TRBD2	TRBJ2-1	many	CATSDHTSGSHNEQFF	TGTGCCACCAGTGATCATACTAGCGGGAGCCACAATGAGCAGTTCTTC
TRBV6-5	.	TRBJ1-2	many	CASSYAYRESRGYTF	TGTGCCAGCAGTTACGCCTACAGGGAAAGCAGAGGCTACACCTTC
TRBV7-2	.	TRBJ2-3	.	CASRFAHSTDTQYF	TGTGCCAGCAGGTTCGCTCACTCCACAGATACGCAGTATTTT
TRBV5-1	.	TRBJ2-7	many	CASSLGAAVEQYF	TGCGCCAGCAGCTTGGGGGCCGCCGTCGAGCAGTACTTC
TRBV15	TRBD1	TRBJ2-7	many	CATSRDRGPYEQYF	TGTGCCACCAGCAGGGACAGGGGGCCCTACGAGCAGTACTTC
TRBV20-1	TRBD2	TRBJ2-1	many	CSARDTTSGIGNEQFF	TGCAGTGCTAGAGACACTACTAGCGGGATCGGGAATGAGCAGTTCTTC
TRBV4-3	.	TRBJ2-7	many	CASSQDWGGPGYEQYF	TGCGCCAGCAGCCAAGATTGGGGGGGCCCCGGCTACGAGCAGTACTTC
TRBV20-1	.	TRBJ1-5	.	CSARVGGGNQPQHF	TGCAGTGCTAGGGTCGGGGGAGGCAATCAGCCCCAGCATTTT
TRBV7-3	TRBD1	TRBJ2-7	many	CASSLGTGAQYF	TGTGCCAGCAGCTTGGGGACAGGGGCACAGTACTTC
TRBV18	.	TRBJ1-5	few	CASSLSRGVQHF	TGTGCCAGCTCACTTTCCAGGGGCGTCCAGCATTTT
TRBV27	TRBD1	TRBJ1-6	many	CASSSRVRDRDNSPLHF	TGTGCCAGCAGTTCCAGAGTCCGGGACAGGGATAATTCACCCCTCCACTTT
TRBV7-2	TRBD1	TRBJ1-1	.	CATQNRGQTEAFF	TGTGCCACCCAAAACAGGGGGCAGACTGAAGCTTTCTTT
TRBV29-1	.	TRBJ1-1	many	CSAGGRTQAFF	TGCAGCGCTGGGGGACGGACCCAAGCTTTCTTT
TRBV12-3/TRBV12-4	.	TRBJ2-1	many	CASSLRPLGQFF	TGTGCCAGCAGCTTGAGACCTCTGGGGCAGTTCTTC
TRBV4-1	.	TRBJ1-4	many	CASSPEIRVEKLFF	TGCGCCAGCAGCCCCGAGATCCGAGTGGAAAAACTGTTTTTT
TRBV6-5	.	TRBJ1-6	many	CASSYGRVGGSNSPLHF	TGTGCCAGCAGTTACGGTCGGGTGGGCGGTTCTAATTCACCCCTCCACTTT
TRBV12-3/TRBV12-4	.	TRBJ2-6	many	CASSPPSRSSGANVLTF	TGTGCCAGCAGCCCCCCCTCCCGCAGCTCTGGGGCCAACGTCCTGACTTTC
TRBV3-1	.	TRBJ2-7	.	CASSQWGSGSYEQYF	TGTGCCAGCAGCCAATGGGGGAGTGGCTCCTACGAGCAGTACTTC
TRBV7-6	.	TRBJ2-3	many	CASSFGLDTQYF	TGTGCCAGCAGCTTCGGACTAGATACGCAGTATTTT
TRBV7-6	TRBD1	TRBJ1-6	many	CASSSGQANSPLHF	TGTGCCAGCAGCTCAGGACAGGCTAATTCACCCCTCCACTTT
TRBV7-2	TRBD2	TRBJ2-7	many	CASSLSSGSGSYEQYF	TGTGCCAGCAGCTTGTCTAGCGGGAGTGGATCCTACGAGCAGTACTTC
TRBV7-2	TRBD2	TRBJ2-5	many	CASLGTPGLVSETQYF	TGTGCCAGCTTAGGAACTCCGGGACTAGTTTCCGAGACCCAGTACTTC
TRBV5-1	.	TRBJ1-1	many	CASSFSSGTEAFF	TGCGCCAGCAGCTTTAGTTCCGGGACTGAAGCTTTCTTT
TRBV10-3	TRBD1	TRBJ1-1	many	CATSRGTGPEAFF	TGTGCCACCTCACGAGGGACAGGACCTGAAGCTTTCTTT
TRBV14	.	TRBJ1-2	many	CASSQVTNYGYTF	TGTGCCAGCAGCCAAGTGACAAACTATGGCTACACCTTC
TRBV9	.	TRBJ2-3	many	CASSPSGPPDTQYF	TGTGCCAGCAGCCCCTCGGGGCCCCCAGATACGCAGTATTTT
TRBV20-1	TRBD2	TRBJ2-3	many	CSALHAGDIDTQYF	TGCAGTGCTCTCCATGCGGGAGACATAGATACGCAGTATTTT